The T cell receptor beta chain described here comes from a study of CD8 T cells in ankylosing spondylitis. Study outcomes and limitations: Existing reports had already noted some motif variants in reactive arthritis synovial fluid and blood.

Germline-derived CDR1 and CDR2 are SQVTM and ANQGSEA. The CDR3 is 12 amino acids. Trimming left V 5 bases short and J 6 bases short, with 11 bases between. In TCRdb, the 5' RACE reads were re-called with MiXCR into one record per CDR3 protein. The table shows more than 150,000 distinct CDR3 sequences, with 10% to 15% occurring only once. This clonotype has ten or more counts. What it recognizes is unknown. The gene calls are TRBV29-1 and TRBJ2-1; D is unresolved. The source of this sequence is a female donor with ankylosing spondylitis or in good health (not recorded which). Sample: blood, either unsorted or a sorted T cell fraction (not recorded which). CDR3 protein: CSVPLQGNEQFF. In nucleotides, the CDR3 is TGCAGCGTTCCCTTGCAAGGCAATGAGCAGTTCTTC.